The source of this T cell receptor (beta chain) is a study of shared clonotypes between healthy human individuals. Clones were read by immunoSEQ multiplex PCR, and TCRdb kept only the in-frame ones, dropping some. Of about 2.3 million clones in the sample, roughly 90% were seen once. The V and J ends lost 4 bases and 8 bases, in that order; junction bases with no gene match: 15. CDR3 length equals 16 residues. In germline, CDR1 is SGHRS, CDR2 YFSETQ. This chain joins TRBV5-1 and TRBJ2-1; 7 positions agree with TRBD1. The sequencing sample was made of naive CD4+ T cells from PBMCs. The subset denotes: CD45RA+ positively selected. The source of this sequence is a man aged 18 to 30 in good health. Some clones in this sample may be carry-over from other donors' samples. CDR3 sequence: CASSPPVAGGKDEQFF. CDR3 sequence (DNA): TGCGCCAGCAGCCCGCCGGTTGCAGGGGGTAAAGATGAGCAGTTCTTC.